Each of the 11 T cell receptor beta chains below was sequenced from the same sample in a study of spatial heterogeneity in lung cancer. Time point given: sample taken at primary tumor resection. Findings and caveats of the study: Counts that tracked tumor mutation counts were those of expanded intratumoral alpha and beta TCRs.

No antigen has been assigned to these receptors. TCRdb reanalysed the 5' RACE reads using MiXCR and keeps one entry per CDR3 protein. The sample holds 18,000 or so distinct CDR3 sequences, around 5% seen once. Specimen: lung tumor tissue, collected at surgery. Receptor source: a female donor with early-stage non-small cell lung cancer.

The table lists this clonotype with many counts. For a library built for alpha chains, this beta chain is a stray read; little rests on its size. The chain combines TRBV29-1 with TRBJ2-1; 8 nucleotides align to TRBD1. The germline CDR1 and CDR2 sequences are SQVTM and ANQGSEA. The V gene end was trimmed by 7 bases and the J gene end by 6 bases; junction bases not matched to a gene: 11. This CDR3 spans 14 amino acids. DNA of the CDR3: TGCAGCGGGGGGAGGACAGGGCAAGGCAATGAGCAGTTCTTC. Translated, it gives CSGGRTGQGNEQFF.

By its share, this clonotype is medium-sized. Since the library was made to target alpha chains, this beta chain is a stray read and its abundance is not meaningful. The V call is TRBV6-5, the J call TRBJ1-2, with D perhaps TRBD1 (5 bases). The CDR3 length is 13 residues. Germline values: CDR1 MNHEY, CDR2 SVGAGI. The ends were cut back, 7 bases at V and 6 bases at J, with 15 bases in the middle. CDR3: CASTWGTGHGYTF. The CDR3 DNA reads TGTGCCAGCACGTGGGGGACTGGTCATGGCTACACCTTC.

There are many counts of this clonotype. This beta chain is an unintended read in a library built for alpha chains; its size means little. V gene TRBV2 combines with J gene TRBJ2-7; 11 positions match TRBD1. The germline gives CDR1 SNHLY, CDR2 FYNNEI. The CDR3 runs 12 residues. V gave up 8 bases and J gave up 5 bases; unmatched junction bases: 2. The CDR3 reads CASQDRGHEQYF. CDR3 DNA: TGTGCCAGCCAGGACAGGGGGCACGAGCAGTACTTC. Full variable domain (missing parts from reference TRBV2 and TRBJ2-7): EPEVTQTPSHQVTQMGQEVILRCVPISNHLYFYWYRQILGQKVEFLVSFYNNEISEKSEIFDDQFSVERPDGSNFTLKIRSTKLEDSAMYFCASQDRGHEQYFGPGTRLTVT.

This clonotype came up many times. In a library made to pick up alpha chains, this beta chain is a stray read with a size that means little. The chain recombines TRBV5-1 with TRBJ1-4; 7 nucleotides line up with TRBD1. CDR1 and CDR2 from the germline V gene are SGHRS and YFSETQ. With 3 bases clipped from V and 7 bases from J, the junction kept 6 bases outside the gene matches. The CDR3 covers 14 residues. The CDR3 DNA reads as TGCGCCAGCAGCTCGGGACAGATTGGTGAAAAACTGTTTTTT. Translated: CASSSGQIGEKLFF.

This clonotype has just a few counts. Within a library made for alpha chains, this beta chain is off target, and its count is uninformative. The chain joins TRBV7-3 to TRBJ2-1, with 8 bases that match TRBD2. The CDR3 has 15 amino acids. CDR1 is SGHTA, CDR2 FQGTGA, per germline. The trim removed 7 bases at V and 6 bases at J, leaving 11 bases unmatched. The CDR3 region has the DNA TGTGCCAGCACCCTGCGAGCGGGAGCAGGCAATGAGCAGTTCTTC. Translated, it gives CASTLRAGAGNEQFF.

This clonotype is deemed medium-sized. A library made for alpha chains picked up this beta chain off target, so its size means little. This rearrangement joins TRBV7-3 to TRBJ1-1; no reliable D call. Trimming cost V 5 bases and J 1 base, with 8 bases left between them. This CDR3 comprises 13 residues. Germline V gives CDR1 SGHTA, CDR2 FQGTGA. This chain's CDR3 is CASSPRENTEAFF. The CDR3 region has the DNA TGTGCCAGCAGCCCCCGGGAGAACACTGAAGCTTTCTTT.

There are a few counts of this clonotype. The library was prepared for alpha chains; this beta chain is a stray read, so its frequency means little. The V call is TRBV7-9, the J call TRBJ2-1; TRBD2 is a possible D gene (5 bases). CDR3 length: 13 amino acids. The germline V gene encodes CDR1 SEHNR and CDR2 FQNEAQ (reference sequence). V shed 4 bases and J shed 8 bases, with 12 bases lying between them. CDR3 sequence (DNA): TGTGCCAGCAGCTCTTGGGAGTGGGATGAGCAGTTCTTC. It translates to CASSSWEWDEQFF.

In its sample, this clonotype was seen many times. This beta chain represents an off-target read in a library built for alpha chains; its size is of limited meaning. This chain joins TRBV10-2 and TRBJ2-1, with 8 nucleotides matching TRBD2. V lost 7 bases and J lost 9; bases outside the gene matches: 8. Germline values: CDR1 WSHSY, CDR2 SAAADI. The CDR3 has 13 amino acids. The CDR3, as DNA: TGCGCCAGCACCCGGGGGGGAGTAATTGAGCAGTTCTTC. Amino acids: CASTRGGVIEQFF.

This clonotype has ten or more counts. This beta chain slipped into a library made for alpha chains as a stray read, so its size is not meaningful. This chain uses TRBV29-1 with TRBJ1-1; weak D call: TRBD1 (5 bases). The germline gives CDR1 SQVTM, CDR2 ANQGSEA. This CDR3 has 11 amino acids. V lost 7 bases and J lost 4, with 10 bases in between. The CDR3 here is CSGGRGTEAFF. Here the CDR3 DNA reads TGCAGCGGGGGACGGGGCACTGAAGCTTTCTTT.

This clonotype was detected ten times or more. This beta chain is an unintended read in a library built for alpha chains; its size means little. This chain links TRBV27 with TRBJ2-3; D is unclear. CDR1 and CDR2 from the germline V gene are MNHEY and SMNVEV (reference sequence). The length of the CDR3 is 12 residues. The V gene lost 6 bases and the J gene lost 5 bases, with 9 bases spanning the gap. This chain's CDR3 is CASSSSGDTQYF. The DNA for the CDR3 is TGTGCCAGCAGCTCATCGGGAGATACGCAGTATTTT.

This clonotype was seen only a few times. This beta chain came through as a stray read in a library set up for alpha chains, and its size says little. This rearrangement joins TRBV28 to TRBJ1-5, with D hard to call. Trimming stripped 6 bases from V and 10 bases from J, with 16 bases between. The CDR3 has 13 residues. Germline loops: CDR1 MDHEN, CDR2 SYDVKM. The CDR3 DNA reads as TGTGCCAGCAGCCGAGACATTGGAAACCCCCAGCATTTT. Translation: CASSRDIGNPQHF.